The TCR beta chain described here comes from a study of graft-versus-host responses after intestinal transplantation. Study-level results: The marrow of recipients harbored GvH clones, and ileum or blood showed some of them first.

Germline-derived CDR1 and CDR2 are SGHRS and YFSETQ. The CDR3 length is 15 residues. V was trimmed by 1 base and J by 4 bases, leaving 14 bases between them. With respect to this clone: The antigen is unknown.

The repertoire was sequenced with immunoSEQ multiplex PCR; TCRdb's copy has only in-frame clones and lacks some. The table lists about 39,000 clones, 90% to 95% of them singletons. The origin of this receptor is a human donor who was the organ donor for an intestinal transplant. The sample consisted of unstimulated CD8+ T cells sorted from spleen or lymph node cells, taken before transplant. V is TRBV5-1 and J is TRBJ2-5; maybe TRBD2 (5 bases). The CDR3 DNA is TGCGCCAGCAGCTTGAACGGCCCCGGAGGAGAGACCCAGTACTTC. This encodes CASSLNGPGGETQYF.